This T cell receptor (beta chain) was identified during a study of T cell responses to AZD1222 COVID-19 vaccine. Study-level information: Second doses were pooled across both intervals (about 4 or about 12 weeks).

General study points: Baseline seropositivity occurred in only six AZD1222 recipients. There were repertoire samples only from the period after the peak T cell response. Clonal diversity may have been underestimated in mostly white British donors.

V gave up 8 bases and J gave up 2 bases, with 8 bases separating them. Germline CDR1 SQVTM, CDR2 ANQGSEA. The CDR3 runs 11 residues. Some clones are missing from TCRdb's copy, which holds only in-frame ones; the method was immunoSEQ multiplex PCR. The sample carries around 110,000 clones, roughly 93% recorded once. A note on this clone: Its cognate antigen is unknown.

The receptor comes from an adult in good health. The source material was peripheral blood, sampled on day 0 of AZD1222 vaccination. The chain recombines TRBV29-1 with TRBJ2-3, with D uncertain. CDR3: CSPRITDTQYF. The CDR3 nucleotides read TGCAGCCCCCGGATCACAGATACGCAGTATTTT.